This T cell receptor beta chain was recorded in a study of blood T cells in healthy people across ages. The second PCR ran roughly 7 to 11 cycles with a sample-barcoded 5' primer and J-beta primers. TCRdb used MiXCR to reprocess the 5' RACE reads, holding one entry per CDR3 protein. The table lists roughly 680,000 distinct CDR3 sequences, around 50% of them singletons. Each individual donor underwent a draw of about 11 milliliters of peripheral blood. This TCR came from an elderly woman in good health. The source material was blood.

The CDR3 reads CASSESFGGGPTDTQYF. The DNA for the CDR3 is TGTGCCAGCAGCGAATCGTTCGGCGGGGGCCCGACAGATACGCAGTATTTT. The rearrangement uses TRBV4-2 and TRBJ2-3; D might be TRBD2 (7 bases). V lost 5 bases, J lost 3 bases, and 21 bases lay in between. The CDR3 length is 17 residues. CDR1 and CDR2 from the germline V gene are LGHNA and YNFKEQ.